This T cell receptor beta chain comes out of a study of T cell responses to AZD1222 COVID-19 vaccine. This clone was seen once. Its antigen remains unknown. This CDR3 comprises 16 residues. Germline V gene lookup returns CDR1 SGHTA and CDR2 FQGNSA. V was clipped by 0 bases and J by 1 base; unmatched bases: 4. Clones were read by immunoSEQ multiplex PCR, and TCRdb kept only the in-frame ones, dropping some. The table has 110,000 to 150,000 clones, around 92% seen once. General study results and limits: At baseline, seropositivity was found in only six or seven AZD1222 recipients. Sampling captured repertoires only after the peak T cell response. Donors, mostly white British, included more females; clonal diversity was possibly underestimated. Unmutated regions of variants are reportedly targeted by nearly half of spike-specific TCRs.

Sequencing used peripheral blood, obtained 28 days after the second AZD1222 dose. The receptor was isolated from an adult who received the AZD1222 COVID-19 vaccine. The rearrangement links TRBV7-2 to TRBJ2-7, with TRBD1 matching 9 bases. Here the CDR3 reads CASSLAGTGPSYEQYF. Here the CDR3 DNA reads TGTGCCAGCAGCTTAGCGGGGACAGGGCCATCCTACGAGCAGTACTTC.